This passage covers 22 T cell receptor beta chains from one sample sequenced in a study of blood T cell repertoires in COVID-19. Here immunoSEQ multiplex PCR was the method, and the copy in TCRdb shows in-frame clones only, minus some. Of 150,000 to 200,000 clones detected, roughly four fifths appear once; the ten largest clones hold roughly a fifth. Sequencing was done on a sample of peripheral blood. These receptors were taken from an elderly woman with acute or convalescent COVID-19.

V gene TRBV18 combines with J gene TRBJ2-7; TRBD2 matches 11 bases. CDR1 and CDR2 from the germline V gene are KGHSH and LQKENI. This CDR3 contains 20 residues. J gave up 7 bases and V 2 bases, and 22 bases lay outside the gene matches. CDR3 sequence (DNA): TGTGCCAGCTCACCAGTACAAATGCAACTAGCGGGAGCTTCCCCGGCTGAGCAGTACTTC. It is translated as CASSPVQMQLAGASPAEQYF.

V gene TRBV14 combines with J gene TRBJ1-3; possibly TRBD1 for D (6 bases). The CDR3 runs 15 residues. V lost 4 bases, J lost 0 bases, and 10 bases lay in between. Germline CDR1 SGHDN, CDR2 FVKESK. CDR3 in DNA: TGTGCCAGCAGCCTGGGACATCGCTCTGGAAACACCATATATTTT. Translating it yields CASSLGHRSGNTIYF.

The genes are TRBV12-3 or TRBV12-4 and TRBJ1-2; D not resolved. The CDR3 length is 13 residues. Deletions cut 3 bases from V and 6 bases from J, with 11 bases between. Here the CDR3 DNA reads TGTGCCAGCAGTTTGGGCTTCCCAAATGGCTACACCTTC. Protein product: CASSLGFPNGYTF.

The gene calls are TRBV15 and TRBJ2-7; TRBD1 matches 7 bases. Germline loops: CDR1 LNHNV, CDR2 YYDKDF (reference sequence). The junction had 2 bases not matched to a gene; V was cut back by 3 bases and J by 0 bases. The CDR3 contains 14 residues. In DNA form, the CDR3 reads TGTGCCACCAGCAGGGACAGGAACTCCTACGAGCAGTACTTC. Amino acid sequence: CATSRDRNSYEQYF. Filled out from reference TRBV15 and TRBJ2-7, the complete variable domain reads DAMVIQNPRYQVTQFGKPVTLSCSQTLNHNVMYWYQQKSSQAPKLLFHYYDKDFNNEADTPDNFQSRRPNTSFCFLDIRSPGLGDTAMYLCATSRDRNSYEQYFGPGTRLTVT.

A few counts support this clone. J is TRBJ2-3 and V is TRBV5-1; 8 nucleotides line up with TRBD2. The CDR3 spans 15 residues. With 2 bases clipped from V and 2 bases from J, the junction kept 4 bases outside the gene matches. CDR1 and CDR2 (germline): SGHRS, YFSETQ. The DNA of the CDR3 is TGCGCCAGCAGCTTCGCGGGAGGCCCCACAGATACGCAGTATTTT. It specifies CASSFAGGPTDTQYF. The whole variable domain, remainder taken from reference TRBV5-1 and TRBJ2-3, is KAGVTQTPRYLIKTRGQQVTLSCSPISGHRSVSWYQQTPGQGLQFLFEYFSETQRNKGNFPGRFSGRQFSNSRSEMNVSTLELGDSALYLCASSFAGGPTDTQYFGPGTRLTVL.

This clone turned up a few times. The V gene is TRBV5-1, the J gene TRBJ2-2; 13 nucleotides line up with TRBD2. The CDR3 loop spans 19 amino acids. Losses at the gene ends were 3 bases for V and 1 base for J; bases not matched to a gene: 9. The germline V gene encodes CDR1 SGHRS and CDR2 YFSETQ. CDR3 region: CASSSTSGRALLNTGELFF. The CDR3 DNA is TGCGCCAGCAGCTCTACTAGCGGGAGGGCCCTCCTGAACACCGGGGAGCTGTTTTTT.

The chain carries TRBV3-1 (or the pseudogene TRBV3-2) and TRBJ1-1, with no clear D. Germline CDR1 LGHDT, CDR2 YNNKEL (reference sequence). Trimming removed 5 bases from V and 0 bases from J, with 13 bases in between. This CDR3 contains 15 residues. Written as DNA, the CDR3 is TGTGCCAGCAGCGGTGGCGGAACAATGAACACTGAAGCTTTCTTT. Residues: CASSGGGTMNTEAFF.

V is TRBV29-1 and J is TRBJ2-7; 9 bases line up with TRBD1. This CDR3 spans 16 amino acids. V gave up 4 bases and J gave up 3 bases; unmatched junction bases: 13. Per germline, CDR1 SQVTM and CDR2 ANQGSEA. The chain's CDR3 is CSVGGGTGKIHYEQYF. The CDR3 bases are TGCAGCGTTGGGGGCGGGACAGGGAAAATCCACTACGAGCAGTACTTC.

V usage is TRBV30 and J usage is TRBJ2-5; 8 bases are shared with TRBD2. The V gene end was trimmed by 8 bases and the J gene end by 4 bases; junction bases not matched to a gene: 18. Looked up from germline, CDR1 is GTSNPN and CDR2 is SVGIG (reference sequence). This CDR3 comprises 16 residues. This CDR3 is CARAGTSSSFGETQYF. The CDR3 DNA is TGTGCCAGAGCCGGGACTAGTTCTTCGTTCGGAGAGACCCAGTACTTC.

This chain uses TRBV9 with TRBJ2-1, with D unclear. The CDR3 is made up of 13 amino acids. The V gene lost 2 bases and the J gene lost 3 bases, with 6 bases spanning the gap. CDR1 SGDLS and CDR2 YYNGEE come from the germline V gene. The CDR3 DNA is TGTGCCAGCAGCGTGGCCAGCTACAATGAGCAGTTCTTC. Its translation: CASSVASYNEQFF.

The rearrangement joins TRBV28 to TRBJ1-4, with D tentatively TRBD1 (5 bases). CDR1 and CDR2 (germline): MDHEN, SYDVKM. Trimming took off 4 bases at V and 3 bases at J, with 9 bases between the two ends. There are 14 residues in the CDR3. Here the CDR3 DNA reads TGTGCCAGCAGTTCTTGGGGGGCTAATGAAAAACTGTTTTTT. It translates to CASSSWGANEKLFF.

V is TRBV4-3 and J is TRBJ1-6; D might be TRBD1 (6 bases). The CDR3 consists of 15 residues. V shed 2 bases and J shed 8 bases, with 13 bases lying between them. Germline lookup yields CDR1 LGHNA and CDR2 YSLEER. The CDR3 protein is CASSQRGGFDSPLHF. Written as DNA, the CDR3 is TGCGCCAGCAGCCAAAGGGGGGGTTTCGATTCACCCCTCCACTTT.

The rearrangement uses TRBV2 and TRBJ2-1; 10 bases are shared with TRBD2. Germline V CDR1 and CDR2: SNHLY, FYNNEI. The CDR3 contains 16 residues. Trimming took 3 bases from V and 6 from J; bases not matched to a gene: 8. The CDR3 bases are TGTGCCAGCAGTGATCCCGGGACTAGCGTTTCCAATGAGCAGTTCTTC. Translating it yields CASSDPGTSVSNEQFF.

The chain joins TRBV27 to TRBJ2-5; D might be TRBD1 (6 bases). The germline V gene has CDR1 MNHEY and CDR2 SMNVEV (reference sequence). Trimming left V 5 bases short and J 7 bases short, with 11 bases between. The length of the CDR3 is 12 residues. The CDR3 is CASSRSRGTQYF. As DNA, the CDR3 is TGTGCCAGCAGTCGCTCCAGGGGGACCCAGTACTTC.

The CDR3 reads CSVGGGYYGYTF. The CDR3 DNA reads as TGCAGCGTTGGAGGGGGATACTATGGCTACACCTTC. The chain is built from TRBV29-1 and TRBJ1-2, with a weak D call TRBD1 (6 bases). The CDR3 spans 12 residues. Germline lookup yields CDR1 SQVTM and CDR2 ANQGSEA. Trimming removed 4 bases at V and 3 bases at J, with 9 bases between.

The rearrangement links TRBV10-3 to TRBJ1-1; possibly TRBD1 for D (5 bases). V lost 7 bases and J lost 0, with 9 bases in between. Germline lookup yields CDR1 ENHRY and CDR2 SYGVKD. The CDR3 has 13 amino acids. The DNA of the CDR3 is TGTGCCATCAACGGGGGGGTGAACACTGAAGCTTTCTTT. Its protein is CAINGGVNTEAFF.

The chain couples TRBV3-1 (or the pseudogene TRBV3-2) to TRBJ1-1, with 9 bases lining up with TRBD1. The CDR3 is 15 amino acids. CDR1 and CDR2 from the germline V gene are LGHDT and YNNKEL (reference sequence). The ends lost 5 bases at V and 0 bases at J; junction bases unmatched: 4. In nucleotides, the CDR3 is TGTGCCAGCAGCAGGACAGGGGTCATGAACACTGAAGCTTTCTTT. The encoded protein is CASSRTGVMNTEAFF.

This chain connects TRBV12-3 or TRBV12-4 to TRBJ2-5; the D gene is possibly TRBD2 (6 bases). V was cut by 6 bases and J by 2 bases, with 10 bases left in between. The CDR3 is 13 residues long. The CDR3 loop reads CASRTGLQETQYF. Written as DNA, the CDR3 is TGTGCCAGCAGAACGGGACTTCAAGAGACCCAGTACTTC.

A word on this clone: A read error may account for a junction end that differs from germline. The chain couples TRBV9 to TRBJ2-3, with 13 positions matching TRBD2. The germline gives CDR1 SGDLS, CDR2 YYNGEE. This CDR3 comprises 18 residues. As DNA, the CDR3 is TGTGCCAGCAGCCTACGGCCCACGACTAGCGGGAGGACAGATTCGCAGTATTTT. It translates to CASSLRPTTSGRTDSQYF.

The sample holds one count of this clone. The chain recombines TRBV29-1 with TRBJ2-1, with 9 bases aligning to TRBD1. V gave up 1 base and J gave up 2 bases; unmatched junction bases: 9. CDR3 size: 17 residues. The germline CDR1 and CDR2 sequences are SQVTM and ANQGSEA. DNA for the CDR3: TGCAGCGTTGAAGGCCAGGGACAGGGAATCGCCTACAATGAGCAGTTCTTC. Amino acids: CSVEGQGQGIAYNEQFF.

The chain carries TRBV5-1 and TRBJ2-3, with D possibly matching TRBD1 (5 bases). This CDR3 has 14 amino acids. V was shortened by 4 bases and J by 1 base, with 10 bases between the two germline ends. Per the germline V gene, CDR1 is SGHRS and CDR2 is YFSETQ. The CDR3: CASSQGAGTDTQYF. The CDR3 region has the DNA TGCGCCAGCAGCCAAGGGGCAGGCACAGATACGCAGTATTTT.

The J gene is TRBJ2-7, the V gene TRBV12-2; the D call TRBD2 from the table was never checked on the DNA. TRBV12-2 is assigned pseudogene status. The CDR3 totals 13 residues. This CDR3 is CASRFPVTYEQYF. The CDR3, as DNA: TGTGCAAGTCGCTTTCCTGTAACCTACGAGCAGTACTTC.